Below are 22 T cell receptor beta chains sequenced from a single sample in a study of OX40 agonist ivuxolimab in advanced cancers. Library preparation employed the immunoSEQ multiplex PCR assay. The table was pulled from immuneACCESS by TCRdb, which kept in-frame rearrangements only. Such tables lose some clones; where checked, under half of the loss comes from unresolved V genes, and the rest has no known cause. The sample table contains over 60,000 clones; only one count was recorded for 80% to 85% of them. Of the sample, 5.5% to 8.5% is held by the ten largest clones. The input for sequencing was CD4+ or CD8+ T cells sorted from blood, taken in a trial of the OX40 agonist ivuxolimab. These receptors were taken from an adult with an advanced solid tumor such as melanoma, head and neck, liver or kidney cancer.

The CDR3 DNA sequence: TGTGCCAGCGGCGCGTACGAGCAGTACTTC. Its translation is CASGAYEQYF. This sequence joins TRBV28 and TRBJ2-7; D is ambiguous. Trimming stripped 8 bases from V and 4 bases from J, with 6 bases between. This CDR3 comprises 10 residues. From germline, CDR1 is MDHEN and CDR2 SYDVKM. The entire variable domain, with the rest obtained from reference TRBV28 and TRBJ2-7, is as follows: DVKVTQSSRYLVKRTGEKVFLECVQDMDHENMFWYRQDPGLGLRLIYFSYDVKMKEKGDIPEGYSVSREKKERFSLILESASTNQTSMYLCASGAYEQYFGPGTRLTVT.

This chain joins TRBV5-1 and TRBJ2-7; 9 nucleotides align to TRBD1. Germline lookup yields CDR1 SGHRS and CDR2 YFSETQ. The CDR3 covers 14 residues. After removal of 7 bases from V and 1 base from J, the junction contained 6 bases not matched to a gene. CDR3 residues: CASRAGQGSYEQYF. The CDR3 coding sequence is TGCGCCAGCCGCGCGGGACAGGGTTCCTACGAGCAGTACTTC.

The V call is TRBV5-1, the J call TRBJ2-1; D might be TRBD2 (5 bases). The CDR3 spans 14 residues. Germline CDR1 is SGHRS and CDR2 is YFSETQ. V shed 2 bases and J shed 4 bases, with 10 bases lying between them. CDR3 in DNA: TGCGCCAGCAGCTTCTCGCGGGTATACAATGAGCAGTTCTTC. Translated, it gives CASSFSRVYNEQFF. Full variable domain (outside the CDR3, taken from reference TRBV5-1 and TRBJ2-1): KAGVTQTPRYLIKTRGQQVTLSCSPISGHRSVSWYQQTPGQGLQFLFEYFSETQRNKGNFPGRFSGRQFSNSRSEMNVSTLELGDSALYLCASSFSRVYNEQFFGPGTRLTVL.

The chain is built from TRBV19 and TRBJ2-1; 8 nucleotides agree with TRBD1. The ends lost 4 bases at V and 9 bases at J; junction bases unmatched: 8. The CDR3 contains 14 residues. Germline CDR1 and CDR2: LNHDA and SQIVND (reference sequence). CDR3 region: CASSTPGTGSEQFF. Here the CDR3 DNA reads TGTGCCAGTAGTACCCCCGGGACAGGCAGTGAGCAGTTCTTC.

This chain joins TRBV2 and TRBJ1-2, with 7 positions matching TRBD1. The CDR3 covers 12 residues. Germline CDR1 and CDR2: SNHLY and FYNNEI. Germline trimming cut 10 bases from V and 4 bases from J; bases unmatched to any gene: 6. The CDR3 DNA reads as TGTGCCATACAGGGGCGCGGCTATGGCTACACCTTC. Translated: CAIQGRGYGYTF.

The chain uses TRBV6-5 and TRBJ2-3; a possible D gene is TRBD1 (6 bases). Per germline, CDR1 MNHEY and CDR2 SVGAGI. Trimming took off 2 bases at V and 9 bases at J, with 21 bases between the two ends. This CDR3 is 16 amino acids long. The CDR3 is CASSYRPMAGVYTQYF. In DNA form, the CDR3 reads TGTGCCAGCAGTTACAGACCTATGGCAGGGGTTTACACGCAGTATTTT.

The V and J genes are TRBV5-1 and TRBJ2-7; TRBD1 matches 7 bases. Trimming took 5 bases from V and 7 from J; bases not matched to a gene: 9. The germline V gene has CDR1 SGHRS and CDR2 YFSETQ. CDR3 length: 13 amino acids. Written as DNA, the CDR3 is TGCGCCAGCAGACAGGGGTCCTCGGGGGAGCAGTACTTC. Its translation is CASRQGSSGEQYF.

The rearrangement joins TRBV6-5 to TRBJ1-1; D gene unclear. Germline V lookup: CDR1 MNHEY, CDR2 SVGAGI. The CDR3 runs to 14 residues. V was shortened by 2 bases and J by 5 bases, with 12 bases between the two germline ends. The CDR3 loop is CASSYDPGGTEAFF. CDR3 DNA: TGTGCCAGCAGTTACGACCCCGGCGGGACTGAAGCTTTCTTT.

The CDR3 nucleotides are TGTGCCAGTAGTGGAGAGACAGGGCGAAGCAATCAGCCCCAGCATTTT. The encoded protein is CASSGETGRSNQPQHF. The rearrangement uses TRBV19 and TRBJ1-5, with 7 bases aligning to TRBD1. Germline V gene sequence: CDR1 LNHDA, CDR2 SQIVND (reference sequence). Trimming took 5 bases from V and 1 from J; bases not matched to a gene: 8. The CDR3 is made up of 16 amino acids.

CDR3 in amino acids: CASSDPTSGSLYEQYF. CDR3 in DNA: TGCGCCAGCAGTGACCCAACTAGCGGGAGTCTCTACGAGCAGTACTTC. The chain uses TRBV10-1 and TRBJ2-7; TRBD2 matches 11 bases. CDR3 length: 16 amino acids. Trimming took 3 bases from V and 3 from J; bases not matched to a gene: 7. Germline CDR1 WNHNN, CDR2 SYGVQD (reference sequence).

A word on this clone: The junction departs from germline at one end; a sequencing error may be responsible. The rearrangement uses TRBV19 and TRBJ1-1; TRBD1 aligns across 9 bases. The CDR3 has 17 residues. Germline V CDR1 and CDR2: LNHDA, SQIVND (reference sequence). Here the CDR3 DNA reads TGTGCCAGTACTATAATATGGACAGGGGCTTTGATTTCTGAAGCTTTCTTT. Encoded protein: CASTIIWTGALISEAFF.

The CDR3 region has the DNA TGTGCCTGGAGTGCACCCGGGACACCGTGGGGCTATGGCTACACCTTC. Its translation: CAWSAPGTPWGYGYTF. The rearrangement links TRBV30 to TRBJ1-2, with a tentative D call TRBD1 (6 bases). Germline CDR1 is GTSNPN and CDR2 is SVGIG (reference sequence). The CDR3 has 16 residues. Trimming took off 1 base at V and 4 bases at J, with 19 bases between the two ends.

DNA of the CDR3: TGTGCCAGCTCACCAGTGGACGAGAACACTGAAGCTTTCTTT. This encodes CASSPVDENTEAFF. The chain links TRBV18 to TRBJ1-1; D is unresolved. Germline CDR1 and CDR2: KGHSH and LQKENI. The CDR3 runs to 14 residues. Trimming left V 2 bases short and J 1 base short, with 8 bases between.

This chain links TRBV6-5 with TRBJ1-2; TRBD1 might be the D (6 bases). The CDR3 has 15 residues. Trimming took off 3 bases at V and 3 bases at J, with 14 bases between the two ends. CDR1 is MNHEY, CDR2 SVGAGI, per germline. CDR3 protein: CASSYEAGVDYGYTF. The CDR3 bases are TGTGCCAGCAGTTATGAGGCAGGGGTCGACTATGGCTACACCTTC.

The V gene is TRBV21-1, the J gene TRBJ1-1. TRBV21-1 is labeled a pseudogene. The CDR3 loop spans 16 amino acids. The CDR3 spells CASSTGRGVPNTEAFF. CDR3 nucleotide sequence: TGTGCCAGCAGCACGGGGAGGGGAGTCCCGAACACTGAAGCTTTCTTT.

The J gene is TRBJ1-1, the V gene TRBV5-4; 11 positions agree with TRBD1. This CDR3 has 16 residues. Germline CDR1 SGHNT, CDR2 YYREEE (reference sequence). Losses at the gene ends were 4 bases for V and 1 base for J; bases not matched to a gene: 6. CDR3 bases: TGTGCCAGCAGCCAAGAAGGACAGGGGGCGAACACTGAAGCTTTCTTT. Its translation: CASSQEGQGANTEAFF.

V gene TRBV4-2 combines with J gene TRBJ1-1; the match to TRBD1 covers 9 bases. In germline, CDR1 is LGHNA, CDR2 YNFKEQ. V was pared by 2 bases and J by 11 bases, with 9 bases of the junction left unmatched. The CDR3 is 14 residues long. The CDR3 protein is CASSQPPGQGAAFF. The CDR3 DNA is TGTGCCAGCAGCCAACCTCCGGGACAGGGCGCCGCTTTCTTT.

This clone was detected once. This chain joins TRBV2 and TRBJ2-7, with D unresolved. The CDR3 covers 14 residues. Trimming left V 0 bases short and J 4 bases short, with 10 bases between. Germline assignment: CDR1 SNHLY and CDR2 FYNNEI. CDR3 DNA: TGTGCCAGCAGTGAAGCTAGTGTGCAGTACGAGCAGTACTTC. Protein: CASSEASVQYEQYF. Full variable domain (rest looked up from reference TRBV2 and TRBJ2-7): EPEVTQTPSHQVTQMGQEVILRCVPISNHLYFYWYRQILGQKVEFLVSFYNNEISEKSEIFDDQFSVERPDGSNFTLKIRSTKLEDSAMYFCASSEASVQYEQYFGPGTRLTVT.

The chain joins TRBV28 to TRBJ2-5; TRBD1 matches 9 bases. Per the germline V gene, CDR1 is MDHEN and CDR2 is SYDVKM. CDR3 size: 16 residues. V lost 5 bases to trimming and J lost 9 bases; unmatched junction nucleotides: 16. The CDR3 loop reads CASSPTAGTGSRAQYF. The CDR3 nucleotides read TGTGCCAGCAGTCCGACCGCCGGGACAGGGAGCAGGGCCCAGTACTTC.

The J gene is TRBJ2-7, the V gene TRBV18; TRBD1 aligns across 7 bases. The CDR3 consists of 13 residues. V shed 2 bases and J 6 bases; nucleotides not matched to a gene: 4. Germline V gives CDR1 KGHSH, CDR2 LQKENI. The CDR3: CASSPDRVSEQYV. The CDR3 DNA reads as TGTGCCAGCTCACCAGACAGGGTAAGCGAGCAGTACGTC.

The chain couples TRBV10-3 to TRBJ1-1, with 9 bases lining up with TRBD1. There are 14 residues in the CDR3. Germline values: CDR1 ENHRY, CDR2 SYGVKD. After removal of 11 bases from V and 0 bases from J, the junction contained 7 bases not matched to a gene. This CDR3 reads CAVQGAVMNTEAFF. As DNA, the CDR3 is TGTGCCGTACAGGGGGCAGTGATGAACACTGAAGCTTTCTTT.

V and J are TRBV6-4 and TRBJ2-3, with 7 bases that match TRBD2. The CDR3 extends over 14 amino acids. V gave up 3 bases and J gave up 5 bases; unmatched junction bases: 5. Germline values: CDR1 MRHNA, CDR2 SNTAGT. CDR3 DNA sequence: TGTGCCAGCAGTGAGGGAGGGGAGGGAGATACGCAGTATTTT. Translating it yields CASSEGGEGDTQYF.